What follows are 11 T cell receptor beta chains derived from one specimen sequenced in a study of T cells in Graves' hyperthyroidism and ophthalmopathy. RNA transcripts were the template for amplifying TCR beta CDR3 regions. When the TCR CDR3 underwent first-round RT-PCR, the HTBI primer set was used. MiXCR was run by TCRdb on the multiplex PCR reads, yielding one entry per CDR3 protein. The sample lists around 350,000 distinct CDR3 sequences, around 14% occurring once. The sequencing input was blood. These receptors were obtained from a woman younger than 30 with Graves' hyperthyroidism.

DNA for the CDR3: TGCAGCGCCTCGGGGTCGGGCTGGTTAGGGGGGACTAACTATGGCTACACCTTC. Residues: CSASGSGWLGGTNYGYTF. V usage is TRBV29-1 and J usage is TRBJ1-2, with D tentatively TRBD1 (6 bases). The germline V gene encodes CDR1 SQVTM and CDR2 ANQGSEA. This CDR3 region has 18 residues. Trimming shortened V by 7 bases and J by 0 bases, and 27 bases separated the two germline ends.

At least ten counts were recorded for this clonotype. CDR3 sequence (DNA): TGTGCCAGCAGTTTCGTCGGGGGCGCCTCAGATACGCAGTATTTT. This sequence encodes CASSFVGGASDTQYF. The V call is TRBV12-3 or TRBV12-4, the J call TRBJ2-3; D tentatively fits TRBD1 or TRBD2 (6 bases each). V lost 3 bases, J lost 4 bases, and 14 bases lay in between. The CDR3 spans 15 residues.

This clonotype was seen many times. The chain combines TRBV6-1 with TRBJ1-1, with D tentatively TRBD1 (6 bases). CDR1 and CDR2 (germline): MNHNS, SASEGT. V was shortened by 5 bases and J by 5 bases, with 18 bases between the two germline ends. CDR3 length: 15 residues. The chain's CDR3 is CASSPRGEKKTEAFF. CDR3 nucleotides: TGTGCCAGCAGTCCTAGGGGGGAAAAAAAAACTGAAGCTTTCTTT.

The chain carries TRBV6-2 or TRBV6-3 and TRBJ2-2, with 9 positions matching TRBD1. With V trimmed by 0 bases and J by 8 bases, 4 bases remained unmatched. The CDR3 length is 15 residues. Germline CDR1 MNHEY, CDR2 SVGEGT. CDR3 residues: CASSYSGTGYGELFF. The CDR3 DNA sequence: TGTGCCAGCAGTTACTCGGGGACAGGGTATGGGGAGCTGTTTTTT.

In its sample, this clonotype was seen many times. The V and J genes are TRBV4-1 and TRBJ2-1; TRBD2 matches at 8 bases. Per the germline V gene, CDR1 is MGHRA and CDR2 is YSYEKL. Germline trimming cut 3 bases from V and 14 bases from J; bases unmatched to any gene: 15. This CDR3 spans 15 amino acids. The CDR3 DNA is TGCGCCAGCAGCCACGATACTCCCGGGACTAGATTCAAGTTCTTC. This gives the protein CASSHDTPGTRFKFF.

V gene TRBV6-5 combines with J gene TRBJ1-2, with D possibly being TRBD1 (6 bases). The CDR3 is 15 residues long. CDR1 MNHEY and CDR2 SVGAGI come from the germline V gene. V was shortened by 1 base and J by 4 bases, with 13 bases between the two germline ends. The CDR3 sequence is CASSYLGGRGYGYTF. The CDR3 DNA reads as TGTGCCAGCAGTTACTTAGGGGGGCGCGGCTATGGCTACACCTTC.

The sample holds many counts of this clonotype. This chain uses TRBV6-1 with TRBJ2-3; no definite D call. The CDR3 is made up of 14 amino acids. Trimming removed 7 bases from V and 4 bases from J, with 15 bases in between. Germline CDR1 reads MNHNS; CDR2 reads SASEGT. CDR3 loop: CASKQQPGPDTQYF. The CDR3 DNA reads TGTGCCAGCAAGCAACAGCCCGGGCCAGATACGCAGTATTTT.

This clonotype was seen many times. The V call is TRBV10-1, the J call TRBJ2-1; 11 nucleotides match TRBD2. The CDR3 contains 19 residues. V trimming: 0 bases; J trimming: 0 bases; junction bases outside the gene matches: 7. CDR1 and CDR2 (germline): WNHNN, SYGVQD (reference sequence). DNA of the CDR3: TGCGCCAGCAGTGAGTCAAAACTAGCGGGGGTCAGCTCCTACAATGAGCAGTTCTTC. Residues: CASSESKLAGVSSYNEQFF.

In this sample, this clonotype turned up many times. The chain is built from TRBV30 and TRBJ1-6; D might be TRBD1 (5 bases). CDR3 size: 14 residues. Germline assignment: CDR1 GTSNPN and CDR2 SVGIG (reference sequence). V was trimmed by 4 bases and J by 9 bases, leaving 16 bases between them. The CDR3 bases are TGTGCCTGGAAGGGGATCCCGGCGGTTTCACCCCTCCACTTT. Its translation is CAWKGIPAVSPLHF.

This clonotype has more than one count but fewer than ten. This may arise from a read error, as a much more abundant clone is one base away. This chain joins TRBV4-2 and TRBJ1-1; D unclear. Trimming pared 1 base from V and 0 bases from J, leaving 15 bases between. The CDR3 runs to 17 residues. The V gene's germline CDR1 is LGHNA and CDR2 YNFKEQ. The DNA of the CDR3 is TGTGCCAGCAGCCAAGCAGACCCCGAACCTATGAACACTGAAGCTTTCTTT. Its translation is CASSQADPEPMNTEAFF.

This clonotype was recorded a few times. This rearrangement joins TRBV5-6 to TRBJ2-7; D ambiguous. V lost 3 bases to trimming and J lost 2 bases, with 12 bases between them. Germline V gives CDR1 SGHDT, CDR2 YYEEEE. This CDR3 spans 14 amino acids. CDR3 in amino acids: CASSSRAFPYEQYF. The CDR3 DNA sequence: TGTGCCAGCAGCTCGCGCGCCTTCCCCTACGAGCAGTACTTC.